Listed below are T cell receptor beta chains from one sample, sequenced in a study of T cells in localized non-small cell lung cancer. Profiling relied on immunoSEQ multiplex PCR, and the TCRdb table lists in-frame clones only, not all of them. The sample comprises around 50,000 clones, approximately 86% of which are singletons, and about 2.3% rests with the top ten. Sequencing was performed on PBMCs, taken before any cancer treatment. The receptors were sampled from a man aged 40-75 years with stage II lung adenocarcinoma. CDR3s include the opening cysteine and the closing phenylalanine or tryptophan. A D gene is named only where the DNA matches it firmly. Where a row states a size, it is once, few, many or the class of an expanded clone; other rows omit it.

J: TRBJ2-5; D: .; V: TRBV29-1; size: few; CDR3: CSVEGGTEETQYF; DNA: TGCAGCGTTGAGGGGGGGACAGAAGAGACCCAGTACTTC
J: TRBJ2-7; D: .; V: TRBV18; size: .; CDR3: CASSPGGATYEQYF; DNA: TGTGCCAGCTCACCAGGAGGGGCTACCTACGAGCAGTACTTC
J: TRBJ2-2; D: .; V: TRBV18; size: .; CDR3: CASREQARHAGELFF; DNA: TGTGCCAGCCGAGAGCAGGCCCGTCACGCCGGGGAGCTGTTTTTT
J: TRBJ1-1; D: TRBD1; V: TRBV19; size: medium-sized; CDR3: CATQEGANTEAFF; DNA: TGTGCCACCCAGGAGGGGGCCAACACTGAAGCTTTCTTT
J: TRBJ1-2; D: TRBD1; V: TRBV27; size: .; CDR3: CASSFSGQTTYGYTF; DNA: TGTGCCAGCAGTTTTTCGGGACAGACCACCTATGGCTACACCTTC
J: TRBJ1-2; D: .; V: TRBV2; size: .; CDR3: CASSDTGANQGYTF; DNA: TGTGCCAGCAGTGACACGGGGGCGAATCAAGGCTACACCTTC
J: TRBJ1-5; D: .; V: TRBV28; size: .; CDR3: CASSLGGGGQPQHF; DNA: TGTGCCAGCAGTTTAGGGGGCGGGGGTCAGCCCCAGCATTTT
J: TRBJ2-5; D: TRBD1; V: TRBV4-1; size: once; CDR3: CASSQDGTGGVRTQYF; DNA: TGCGCCAGCAGCCAAGACGGGACAGGGGGCGTGCGGACCCAGTACTTC
J: TRBJ1-5; D: TRBD1; V: TRBV10-2; size: .; CDR3: CASSPDRGQPQHF; DNA: TGCGCCAGCAGTCCGGACAGGGGTCAGCCCCAGCATTTT
J: TRBJ2-5; D: TRBD2; V: TRBV29-1; size: .; CDR3: CSVVRAGGQETQYF; DNA: TGCAGCGTTGTACGAGCGGGGGGCCAAGAGACCCAGTACTTC
J: TRBJ2-2; D: TRBD1; V: TRBV7-2; size: .; CDR3: CASSPIDRATGELFF; DNA: TGTGCCAGCAGCCCGATAGACAGGGCGACCGGGGAGCTGTTTTTT
J: TRBJ1-1; D: .; V: TRBV5-1; size: .; CDR3: CASSSDSGGGPTEAFF; DNA: TGCGCCAGCAGCTCCGACAGTGGTGGTGGTCCCACTGAAGCTTTCTTT
J: TRBJ2-5; D: TRBD1; V: TRBV2; size: .; CDR3: CASSIGQALETQYF; DNA: TGTGCCAGCAGTATAGGACAGGCATTAGAGACCCAGTACTTC
J: TRBJ2-5; D: .; V: TRBV5-5; size: .; CDR3: CASSLSTDQEKQETQYF; DNA: TGTGCCAGCAGCTTGAGTACCGACCAGGAGAAGCAAGAGACCCAGTACTTC
J: TRBJ2-7; D: .; V: TRBV30; size: .; CDR3: CAWGASGEQYF; DNA: TGTGCCTGGGGGGCCTCCGGAGAGCAGTACTTC
J: TRBJ2-6; D: .; V: TRBV4-1; size: once; CDR3: CASSPGPPFSGANVLTF; DNA: TGCGCCAGCAGCCCTGGGCCTCCCTTCTCTGGGGCCAACGTCCTGACTTTC
J: TRBJ2-1; D: .; V: TRBV7-9; size: .; CDR3: CASSQGGWLGGGEQFF; DNA: TGTGCCAGCAGCCAGGGTGGATGGCTAGGAGGGGGTGAGCAGTTCTTC
J: TRBJ2-4; D: TRBD1; V: TRBV20-1; size: .; CDR3: CSAIQGRIQYF; DNA: TGCAGTGCGATACAGGGGCGCATTCAGTACTTC
J: TRBJ2-3; D: .; V: TRBV4-1; size: .; CDR3: CASSQILGSTDTQYF; DNA: TGCGCCAGCAGCCAAATTTTAGGTAGCACGGATACGCAGTATTTT
J: TRBJ1-5; D: .; V: TRBV2; size: .; CDR3: CASRSQGGNQPQHF; DNA: TGTGCCAGCAGGAGCCAGGGCGGCAATCAGCCCCAGCATTTT
J: TRBJ1-3; D: TRBD1; V: TRBV9; size: .; CDR3: CASSARGQSNTIYF; DNA: TGTGCCAGCAGCGCACGGGGACAGTCGAACACCATATATTTT
J: TRBJ1-5; D: TRBD1; V: TRBV19; size: .; CDR3: CASSIDGTGGNQPQHF; DNA: TGTGCCAGTAGTATAGATGGAACAGGGGGCAATCAGCCCCAGCATTTT
J: TRBJ1-1; D: TRBD1; V: TRBV6-5; size: once; CDR3: CASSYLTPRGLEAFF; DNA: TGTGCCAGCAGTTACCTTACCCCCAGGGGGCTGGAAGCTTTCTTT
J: TRBJ2-1; D: .; V: TRBV19; size: .; CDR3: CASTPWGTVPASSYNEQFF; DNA: TGTGCCAGTACCCCTTGGGGTACAGTCCCTGCTTCTTCCTACAATGAGCAGTTCTTC
J: TRBJ1-1; D: TRBD1; V: TRBV9; size: .; CDR3: CASSDRGKLGGEANTEAFF; DNA: TGTGCCAGCAGCGACAGGGGTAAGTTGGGAGGAGAAGCGAACACTGAAGCTTTCTTT
J: TRBJ2-1; D: .; V: TRBV5-5; size: .; CDR3: CASSLATAGGRDEQFF; DNA: TGTGCCAGCAGCTTGGCCACAGCAGGTGGTCGCGATGAGCAGTTCTTC
J: TRBJ1-6; D: TRBD1; V: TRBV30; size: few; CDR3: CAWQGGNSPLHF; DNA: TGTGCCTGGCAGGGGGGAAATTCACCCCTCCACTTT
J: TRBJ1-1; D: TRBD1; V: TRBV5-5; size: few; CDR3: CASSSDRGQGEAFF; DNA: TGTGCCAGCAGCTCCGACAGGGGGCAGGGTGAAGCTTTCTTT
J: TRBJ2-5; D: .; V: TRBV9; size: .; CDR3: CASSSRGTAKETQYF; DNA: TGTGCCAGCAGCTCTAGGGGGACCGCCAAAGAGACCCAGTACTTC
J: TRBJ1-2; D: .; V: TRBV5-1; size: .; CDR3: CASSFNTGLGYTF; DNA: TGCGCCAGCAGCTTCAATACAGGGTTAGGCTACACCTTC
J: TRBJ2-2; D: TRBD2; V: TRBV7-3; size: .; CDR3: CASSPGLAGGPLGELFF; DNA: TGTGCCAGCAGCCCCGGACTAGCGGGGGGGCCCCTCGGGGAGCTGTTTTTT
J: TRBJ2-2; D: TRBD2; V: TRBV5-1; size: .; CDR3: CASSVSGGAGELFF; DNA: TGCGCCAGCAGCGTTAGCGGGGGGGCCGGGGAGCTGTTTTTT
J: TRBJ2-7; D: .; V: TRBV19; size: .; CDR3: CASSISDSSYEQYF; DNA: TGTGCCAGTAGTATTTCGGACAGCTCCTACGAGCAGTACTTC
J: TRBJ2-2; D: TRBD1; V: TRBV5-1; size: .; CDR3: CASSLTGVSTGELFF; DNA: TGCGCCAGCAGCTTGACAGGGGTGAGCACCGGGGAGCTGTTTTTT
J: TRBJ1-1; D: TRBD1; V: TRBV11-2; size: .; CDR3: CASSLGGQSNTEAFF; DNA: TGTGCCAGCAGTTTAGGGGGACAGTCGAACACTGAAGCTTTCTTT